This TCR beta chain was identified during a study of blood T cell repertoires in COVID-19. Background on the study: The United States, Italy and Spain supplied acute and convalescent COVID-19 samples.

The study drew participants aged roughly 18 to 95 years from about two dozen US areas. Measured with immunoSEQ multiplex PCR; TCRdb has only the in-frame clones, and not every one. The sample includes around 290,000 clones, 70% to 90% of them seen just once. This receptor was taken from a woman aged 55-75 years in a cohort exposed to, infected with or recovered from COVID-19 (not recorded which). Sequencing was performed on PBMCs or T cells enriched from blood (not recorded which).

CDR3 bases: TGTGCCAGCTCACCACTGTCGGGACTAGGGATTTATGAGCAGTTCTTC. Translated: CASSPLSGLGIYEQFF. The chain employs TRBV18 and TRBJ2-1, with TRBD2 identical over 8 bases. After removal of 1 base from V and 8 bases from J, the junction contained 10 bases not matched to a gene. Germline values: CDR1 KGHSH, CDR2 LQKENI. CDR3 length equals 16 residues.